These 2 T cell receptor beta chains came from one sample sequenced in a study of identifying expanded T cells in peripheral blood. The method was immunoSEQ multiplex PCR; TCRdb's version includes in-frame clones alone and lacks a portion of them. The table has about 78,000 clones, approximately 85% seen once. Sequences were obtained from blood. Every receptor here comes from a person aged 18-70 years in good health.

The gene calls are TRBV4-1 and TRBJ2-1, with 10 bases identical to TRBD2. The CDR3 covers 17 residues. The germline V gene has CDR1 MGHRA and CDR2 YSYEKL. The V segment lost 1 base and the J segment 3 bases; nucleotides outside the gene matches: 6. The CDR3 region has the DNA TGCGCCAGCAGCCAAGGGGCTAGCGGGAGTAACTACAATGAGCAGTTCTTC. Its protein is CASSQGASGSNYNEQFF.

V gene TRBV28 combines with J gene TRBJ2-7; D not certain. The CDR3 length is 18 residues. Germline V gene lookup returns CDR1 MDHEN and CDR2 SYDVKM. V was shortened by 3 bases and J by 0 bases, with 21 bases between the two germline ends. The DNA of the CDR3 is TGTGCCAGCAGTTTTCCCCTATCCCTTCATAAGAGCTCCTACGAGCAGTACTTC. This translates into CASSFPLSLHKSSYEQYF.